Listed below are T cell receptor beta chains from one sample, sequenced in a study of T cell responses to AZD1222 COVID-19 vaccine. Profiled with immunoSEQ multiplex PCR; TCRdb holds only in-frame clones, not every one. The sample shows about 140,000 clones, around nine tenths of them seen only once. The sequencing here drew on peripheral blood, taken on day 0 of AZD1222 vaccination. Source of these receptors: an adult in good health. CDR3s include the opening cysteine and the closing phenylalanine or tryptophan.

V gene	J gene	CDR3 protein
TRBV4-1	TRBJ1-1	CASSHPDRLSTEAFF
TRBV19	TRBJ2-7	CASTARDRVYEQYF
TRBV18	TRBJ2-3	CASSRSTSSATDTQYF
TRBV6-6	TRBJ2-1	CASSYSISGDLNEQFF
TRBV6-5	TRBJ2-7	CASSYGTSGPYEQYF
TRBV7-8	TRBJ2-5	CASSGQNQETQYF
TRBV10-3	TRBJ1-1	CAISEVRGAEAFF
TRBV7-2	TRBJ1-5	CASSPRQDINQPQHF
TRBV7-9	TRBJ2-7	CASSHPGLEVDYEQYF
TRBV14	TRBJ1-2	CASSQSGRPYYGYTF
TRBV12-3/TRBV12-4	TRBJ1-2	CASSLTPNYGYTF
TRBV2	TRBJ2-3	CASRGVAGDTQYF
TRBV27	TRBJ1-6	CASSFGQGGNSPLHF
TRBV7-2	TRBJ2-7	CASSSTGTGGYEQYF
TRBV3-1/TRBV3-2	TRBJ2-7	CASSPGPYEQYF
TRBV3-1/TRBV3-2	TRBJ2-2	CASSQSAGDFSTGELFF
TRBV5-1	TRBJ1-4	CASSPTGGSEKLFF
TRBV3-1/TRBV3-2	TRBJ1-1	CASSRLGTGGGSEAFF
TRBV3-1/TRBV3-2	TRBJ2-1	CASSQTSGGYNEQFF
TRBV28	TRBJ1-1	CASSLARWNTEAFF
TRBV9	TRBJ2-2	CASSVAHGRAAGELFF
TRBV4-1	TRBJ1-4	CASSHGRPTNEKLFF
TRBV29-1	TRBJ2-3	CSVEGSGATDTQYF
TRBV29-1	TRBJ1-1	CSVESPGATEAFF
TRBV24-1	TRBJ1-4	CATSDLSGDYNEKLFF
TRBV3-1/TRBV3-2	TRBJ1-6	CASSQTQGNSPLHF
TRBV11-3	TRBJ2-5	CASSDASGNGETQYF
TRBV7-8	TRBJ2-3	CASSLVGVNRGRSTDTQYF
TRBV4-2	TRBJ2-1	CASSHGGRNEQFF
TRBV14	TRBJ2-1	CASSQGSGREFEQFF
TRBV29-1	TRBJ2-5	CSVDRGRETQYF
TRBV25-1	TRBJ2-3	CASTRRGAGSTDTQYF
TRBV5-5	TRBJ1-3	CASSLVVDSGNTIYF
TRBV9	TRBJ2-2	CASRPGEGGELFF
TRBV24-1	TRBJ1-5	CATMSTVSNQPQHF
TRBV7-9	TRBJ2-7	CASRPRQGNEQYF
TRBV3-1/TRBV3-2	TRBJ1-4	CASSHGDRDNEKLFF
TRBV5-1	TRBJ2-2	CASSLDGTSSRRELFF
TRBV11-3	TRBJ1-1	CASSGRGSANTEAFF
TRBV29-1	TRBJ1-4	CSVVGIKEKLFF
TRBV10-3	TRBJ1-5	CAATPDRGVGQPQHF
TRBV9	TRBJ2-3	CASSVRVLADTQYF
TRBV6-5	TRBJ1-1	CASSRRNTEAFF
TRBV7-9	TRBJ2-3	CASSLAPSGRGTDTQYF